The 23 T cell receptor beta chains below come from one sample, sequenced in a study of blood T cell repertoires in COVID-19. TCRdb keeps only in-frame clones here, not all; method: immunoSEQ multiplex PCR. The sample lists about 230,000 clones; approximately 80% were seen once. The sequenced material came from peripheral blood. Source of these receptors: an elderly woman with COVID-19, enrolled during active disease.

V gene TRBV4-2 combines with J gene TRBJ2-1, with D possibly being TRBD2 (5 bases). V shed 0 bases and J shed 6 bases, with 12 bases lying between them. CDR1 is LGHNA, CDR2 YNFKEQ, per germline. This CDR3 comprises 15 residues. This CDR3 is CASSQEGEGFNEQFF. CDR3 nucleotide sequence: TGTGCCAGCAGCCAAGAGGGAGAGGGATTCAATGAGCAGTTCTTC.

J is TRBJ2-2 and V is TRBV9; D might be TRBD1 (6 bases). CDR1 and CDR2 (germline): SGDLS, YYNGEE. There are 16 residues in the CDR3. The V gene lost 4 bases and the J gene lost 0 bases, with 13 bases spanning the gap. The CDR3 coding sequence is TGTGCCAGCAGCACTCGGACAGTTTCGAACACCGGGGAGCTGTTTTTT. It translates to CASSTRTVSNTGELFF.

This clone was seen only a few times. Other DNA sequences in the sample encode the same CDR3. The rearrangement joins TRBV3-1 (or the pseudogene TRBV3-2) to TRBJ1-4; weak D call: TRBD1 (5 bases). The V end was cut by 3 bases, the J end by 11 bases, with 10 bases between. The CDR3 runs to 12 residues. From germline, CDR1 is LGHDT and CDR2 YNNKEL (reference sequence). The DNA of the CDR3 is TGTGCCAGCAGCCAGGCGGGGGAGAAACTGTTTTTT. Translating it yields CASSQAGEKLFF.

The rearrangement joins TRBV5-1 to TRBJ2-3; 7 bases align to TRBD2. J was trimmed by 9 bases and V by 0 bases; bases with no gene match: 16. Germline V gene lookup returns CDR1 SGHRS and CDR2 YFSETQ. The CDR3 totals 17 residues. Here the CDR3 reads CASSLGPTAGPPGTQYF. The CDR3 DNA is TGCGCCAGCAGCTTGGGCCCCACAGCGGGGCCGCCAGGAACGCAGTATTTT.

CDR3 residues: CASSWRTPYEQYF. Written as DNA, the CDR3 is TGTGCCAGCAGTTGGAGGACTCCCTACGAGCAGTACTTC. This chain links TRBV6-2 or TRBV6-3 with TRBJ2-7; possible D gene TRBD2, 5 bases. The CDR3 is 13 residues long. Germline CDR1 MNHEY, CDR2 SVGEGT. V was shortened by 4 bases and J by 2 bases, with 9 bases between the two germline ends.

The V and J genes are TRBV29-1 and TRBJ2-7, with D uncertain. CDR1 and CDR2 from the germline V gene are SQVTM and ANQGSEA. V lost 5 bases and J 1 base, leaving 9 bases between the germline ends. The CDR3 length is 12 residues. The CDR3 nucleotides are TGCAGCGTTCGGGTGAATTCCTACGAGCAGTACTTC. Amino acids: CSVRVNSYEQYF.

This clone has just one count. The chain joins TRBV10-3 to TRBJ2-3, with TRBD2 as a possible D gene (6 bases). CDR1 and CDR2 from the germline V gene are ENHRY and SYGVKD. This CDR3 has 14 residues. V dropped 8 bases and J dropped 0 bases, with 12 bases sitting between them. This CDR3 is CAIHAGPSTDTQYF. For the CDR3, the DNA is TGTGCCATCCATGCGGGGCCCAGCACAGATACGCAGTATTTT.

Here the CDR3 DNA reads TGCAGCGTTGAAGACTATAGCGGGACTGGGCAGGTATACGAGCAGTACTTC. As protein: CSVEDYSGTGQVYEQYF. This sequence joins TRBV29-1 and TRBJ2-7; 8 bases map to TRBD2. Germline CDR1 is SQVTM and CDR2 is ANQGSEA. The CDR3 runs 17 residues. Trimming cost V 0 bases and J 4 bases; bases outside gene matches: 14.

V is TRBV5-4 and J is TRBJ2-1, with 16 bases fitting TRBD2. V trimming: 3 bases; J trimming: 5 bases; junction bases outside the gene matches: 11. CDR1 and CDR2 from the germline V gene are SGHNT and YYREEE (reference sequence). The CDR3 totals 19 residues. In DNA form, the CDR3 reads TGTGCCAGCAGCTGGGGACTAGCGGGAGGGCCACTTCGGGACAATGAGCAGTTCTTC. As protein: CASSWGLAGGPLRDNEQFF.

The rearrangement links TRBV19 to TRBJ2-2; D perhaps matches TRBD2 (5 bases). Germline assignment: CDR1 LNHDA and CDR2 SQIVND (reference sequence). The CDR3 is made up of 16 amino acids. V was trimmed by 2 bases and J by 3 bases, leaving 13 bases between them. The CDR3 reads CASSIQRVTDTGELFF. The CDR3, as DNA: TGTGCCAGTAGTATACAGAGGGTAACGGACACCGGGGAGCTGTTTTTT.

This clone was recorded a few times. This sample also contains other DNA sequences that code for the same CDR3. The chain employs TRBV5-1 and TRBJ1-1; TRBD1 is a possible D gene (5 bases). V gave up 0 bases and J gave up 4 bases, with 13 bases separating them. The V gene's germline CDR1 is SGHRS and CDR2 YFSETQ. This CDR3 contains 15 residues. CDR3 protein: CASSLAGLGGTEAFF. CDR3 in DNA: TGCGCCAGCAGCTTGGCCGGACTGGGGGGCACTGAAGCTTTCTTT.

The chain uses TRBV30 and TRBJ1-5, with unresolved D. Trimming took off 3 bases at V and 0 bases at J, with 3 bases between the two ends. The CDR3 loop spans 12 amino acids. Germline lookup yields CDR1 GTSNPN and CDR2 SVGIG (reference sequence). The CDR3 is CAWSSSNQPQHF. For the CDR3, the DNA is TGTGCCTGGAGCTCTAGCAATCAGCCCCAGCATTTT.

DNA for the CDR3: TGTGCCAGCAGCCCAGCGACGGGGAGAATTAACTATGGCTACACCTTC. This translates into CASSPATGRINYGYTF. This chain links TRBV11-1 with TRBJ1-2; D not resolved. The germline gives CDR1 SGHAT, CDR2 FQDESV (reference sequence). Trimming took off 5 bases at V and 1 base at J, with 17 bases between the two ends. CDR3 length: 16 amino acids.

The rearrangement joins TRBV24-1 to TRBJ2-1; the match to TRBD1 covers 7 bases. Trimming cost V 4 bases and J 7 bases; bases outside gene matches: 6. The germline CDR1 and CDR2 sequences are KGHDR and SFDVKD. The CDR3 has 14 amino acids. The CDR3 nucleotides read TGTGCCACCAGTGACTCCTACAGGGGAAATGAGCAGTTCTTC. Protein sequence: CATSDSYRGNEQFF.

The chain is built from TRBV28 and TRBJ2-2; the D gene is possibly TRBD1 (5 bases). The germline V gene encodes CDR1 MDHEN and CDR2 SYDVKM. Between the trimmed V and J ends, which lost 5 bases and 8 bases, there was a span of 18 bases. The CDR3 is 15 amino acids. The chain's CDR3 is CASSGRRERAGELFF. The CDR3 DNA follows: TGTGCCAGCAGTGGCCGCAGGGAAAGAGCGGGGGAGCTGTTTTTT.

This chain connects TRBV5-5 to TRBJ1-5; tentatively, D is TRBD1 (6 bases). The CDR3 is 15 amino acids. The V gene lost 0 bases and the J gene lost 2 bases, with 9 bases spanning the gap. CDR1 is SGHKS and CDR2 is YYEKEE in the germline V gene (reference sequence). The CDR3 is CASSLEAGGNQPQHF. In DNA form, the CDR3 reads TGTGCCAGCAGCTTGGAGGCAGGGGGCAATCAGCCCCAGCATTTT.

The CDR3 DNA reads TGTGCCAGCAGCTTAGGCGGGGGCCGGGATGAGCAGTTCTTC. It translates to CASSLGGGRDEQFF. The genes are TRBV11-3 and TRBJ2-1; maybe TRBD2 (7 bases). The V end was cut by 1 base, the J end by 8 bases, with 12 bases between. From germline, CDR1 is SGHNT and CDR2 YENEEA. The CDR3 is 14 amino acids.

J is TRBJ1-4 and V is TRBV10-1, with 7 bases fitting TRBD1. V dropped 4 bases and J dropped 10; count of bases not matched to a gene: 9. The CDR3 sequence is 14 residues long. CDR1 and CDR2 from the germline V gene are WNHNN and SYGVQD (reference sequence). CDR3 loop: CASSGGGQGGKLFF. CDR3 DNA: TGCGCCAGCAGTGGAGGGGGCCAAGGGGGAAAACTGTTTTTT.

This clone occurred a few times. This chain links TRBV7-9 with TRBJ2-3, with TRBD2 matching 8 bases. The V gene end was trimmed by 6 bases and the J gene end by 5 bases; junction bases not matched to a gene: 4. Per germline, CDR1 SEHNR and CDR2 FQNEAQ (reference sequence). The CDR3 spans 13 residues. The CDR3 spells CASSWAGGDTQYF. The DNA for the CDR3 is TGTGCCAGCAGTTGGGCGGGAGGAGATACGCAGTATTTT.

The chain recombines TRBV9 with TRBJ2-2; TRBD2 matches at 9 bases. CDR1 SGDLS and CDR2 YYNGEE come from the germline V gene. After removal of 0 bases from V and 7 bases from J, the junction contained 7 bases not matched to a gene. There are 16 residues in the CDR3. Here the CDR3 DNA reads TGTGCCAGCAGCGTAGGCGGGAGGGCCAGAGTCGGGGAGCTGTTTTTT. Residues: CASSVGGRARVGELFF.

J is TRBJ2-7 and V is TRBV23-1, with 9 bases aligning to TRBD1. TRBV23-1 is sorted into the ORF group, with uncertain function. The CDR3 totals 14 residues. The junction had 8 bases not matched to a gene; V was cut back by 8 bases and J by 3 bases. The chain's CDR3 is CASETGGVFYEQYF. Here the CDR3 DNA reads TGCGCCAGCGAGACAGGGGGGGTTTTCTACGAGCAGTACTTC.

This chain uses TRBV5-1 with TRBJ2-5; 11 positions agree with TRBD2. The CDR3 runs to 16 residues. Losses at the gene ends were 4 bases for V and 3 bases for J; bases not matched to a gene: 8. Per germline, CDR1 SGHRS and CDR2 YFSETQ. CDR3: CASSPGLADFKETQYF. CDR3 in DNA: TGCGCCAGCAGCCCGGGACTAGCGGATTTTAAAGAGACCCAGTACTTC.

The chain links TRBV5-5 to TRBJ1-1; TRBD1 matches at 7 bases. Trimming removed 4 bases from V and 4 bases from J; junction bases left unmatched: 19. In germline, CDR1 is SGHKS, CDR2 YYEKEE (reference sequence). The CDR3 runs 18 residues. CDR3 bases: TGTGCCAGCAGCCCTTCGACAGGGAGGAGTAAATTAGCCACTGAAGCTTTCTTT. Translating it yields CASSPSTGRSKLATEAFF.